Each of the 9 T cell receptor beta chains below was sequenced from the same sample in a study of cytomegalovirus exposure and HLA in healthy donors. It was with 60 Vbeta and 13 Jbeta primers that the PCR ran. Repertoires were generated with immunoSEQ multiplex PCR, while TCRdb's copy carries only in-frame clones and drops some. The sample consists of 240,000 or so clones, about four fifths of them appearing once. The sequenced material came from PBMCs. The receptors stem from a woman in her thirties or forties in good health and CMV-seropositive.

This rearrangement joins TRBV5-1 to TRBJ2-1; D may be TRBD2 (6 bases). This CDR3 region has 15 residues. Germline V gives CDR1 SGHRS, CDR2 YFSETQ. Trimming removed 1 base at V and 6 bases at J, with 14 bases between. Here the CDR3 reads CASSLSVYGGNEQFF. For the CDR3, the DNA is TGCGCCAGCAGCTTGTCGGTCTACGGGGGCAATGAGCAGTTCTTC.

The V and J genes are TRBV5-1 and TRBJ1-5; no firm D call. Trimming left V 5 bases short and J 3 bases short, with 12 bases between. CDR1 is SGHRS and CDR2 is YFSETQ in the germline V gene. CDR3 length: 14 amino acids. DNA of the CDR3: TGCGCCAGCAGACCCAGTTTTGACAATCAGCCCCAGCATTTT. Residues: CASRPSFDNQPQHF.

This clone was counted a single time. This sequence joins TRBV5-5 and TRBJ1-1, with 10 bases matching TRBD1. The CDR3 is made up of 15 amino acids. With V trimmed by 4 bases and J by 6 bases, 9 bases remained unmatched. Germline V lookup: CDR1 SGHKS, CDR2 YYEKEE (reference sequence). CDR3 loop: CASSRTGGLVSEAFF. CDR3 DNA sequence: TGTGCCAGCAGCCGGACAGGGGGACTCGTCTCTGAAGCTTTCTTT.

This chain links TRBV7-3 with TRBJ2-5; unclear D gene. Trimming took off 2 bases at V and 2 bases at J, with 3 bases between the two ends. There are 12 residues in the CDR3. CDR1 and CDR2 (germline): SGHTA, FQGTGA. The CDR3 reads CASSLPQETQYF. CDR3 DNA: TGTGCCAGCAGCTTACCACAAGAGACCCAGTACTTC.

This chain joins TRBV30 and TRBJ2-7, with 8 positions matching TRBD1. With 0 bases clipped from V and 7 bases from J, the junction kept 17 bases outside the gene matches. This CDR3 is 17 amino acids long. CDR1 and CDR2 (germline): GTSNPN, SVGIG (reference sequence). CDR3: CAWSVSRSGRGRREQYF. The CDR3 DNA reads as TGTGCCTGGAGTGTATCTCGGTCGGGCAGGGGGCGGCGGGAGCAGTACTTC. Supplemented by reference TRBV30 and TRBJ2-7, the full variable domain reads SQTIHQWPATLVQPVGSPLSLECTVEGTSNPNLYWYRQAAGRGLQLLFYSVGIGQISSEVPQNLSASRPQDRQFILSSKKLLLSDSGFYLCAWSVSRSGRGRREQYFGPGTRLTVT.

This clone was observed a handful of times. The chain employs TRBV19 and TRBJ2-1; D may be TRBD1 (6 bases). The V end was cut by 1 base, the J end by 0 bases, with 7 bases between. The CDR3 sequence is 15 residues long. The germline CDR1 and CDR2 sequences are LNHDA and SQIVND (reference sequence). CDR3 in amino acids: CASSIGQVSYNEQFF. The CDR3 DNA follows: TGTGCCAGTAGTATAGGACAGGTCTCCTACAATGAGCAGTTCTTC.

This chain connects TRBV27 to TRBJ2-7, with D maybe TRBD1 (5 bases). CDR1 MNHEY and CDR2 SMNVEV come from the germline V gene (reference sequence). This CDR3 has 14 residues. V was trimmed by 2 bases and J by 2 bases, leaving 10 bases between them. CDR3 nucleotides: TGTGCCAGCAGTTTAAAAACAGGAACCTACGAGCAGTACTTC. Residues: CASSLKTGTYEQYF.

The gene calls are TRBV9 and TRBJ2-5; TRBD1 aligns across 11 bases. Germline values: CDR1 SGDLS, CDR2 YYNGEE. V lost 4 bases, J lost 5 bases, and 7 bases stayed unmatched. This CDR3 has 15 residues. The CDR3 DNA follows: TGTGCCAGCAGCTTCCGGGACAGGGGGAGGGAGACCCAGTACTTC. Protein: CASSFRDRGRETQYF. Full variable domain (rest looked up from reference TRBV9 and TRBJ2-5): DSGVTQTPKHLITATGQRVTLRCSPRSGDLSVYWYQQSLDQGLQFLIQYYNGEERAKGNILERFSAQQFPDLHSELNLSSLELGDSALYFCASSFRDRGRETQYFGPGTRLLVL.

V usage is TRBV6-4 and J usage is TRBJ2-2; D is unresolved. The CDR3 spans 14 residues. Per germline, CDR1 MRHNA and CDR2 SNTAGT. Deletions cut 2 bases from V and 2 bases from J, with 6 bases between. CDR3 protein: CASSDEHNTGELFF. CDR3 sequence (DNA): TGTGCCAGCAGTGACGAGCATAACACCGGGGAGCTGTTTTTT.